The clone carrying this T cell receptor beta chain was seen just once. What it binds is unknown. This sample stems from a study of shared clonotypes between healthy human individuals. Whole-study results and caveats: The four-donor shared clonotypes exceeded non-shared clonotypes in generation probability, with non-shared ones scoring lower. What rarefaction showed was incomplete sorted-subset sequencing despite large depth. Deeper or shallower sequencing was expected to change how clonotypes are shared among donors.

Some clones are missing from TCRdb's copy, which holds only in-frame ones; the method was immunoSEQ multiplex PCR. The sample lists about 1 million clones; about 75% were seen once. A split of CD4+ cells into CD45RA+ naive and CD45RA-negative memory subsets was performed. This receptor was identified in a man between 18 and 35 years old in good health. What was sequenced was memory CD4+ T cells sorted from blood. Subset indicated: CD45RA-negative fraction.

The CDR3 loop is CASRGQEPRPQHF. The CDR3 DNA is TGTGCCAGTAGGGGACAAGAACCCCGGCCCCAGCATTTT. The V call is TRBV19, the J call TRBJ1-5, with D possibly TRBD1 on 6 matching bases. V gave up 6 bases and J gave up 9 bases, with 15 bases separating them. From germline, CDR1 is LNHDA and CDR2 SQIVND (reference sequence). This CDR3 comprises 13 residues.